The entry below gives a single TCR beta chain sequence along with its context. Its specificity is not known. Splitting the CD4+ cells yielded a CD45RA+ naive subset and a CD45RA-negative memory subset. The sample originates from a study of shared clonotypes between healthy human individuals. Study outcomes and limitations: The study found lower generation probabilities in non-shared clonotypes than in those shared by all four donors. Among the subsets, naive ones generally showed larger estimated richness than memory ones.

Libraries were prepared by immunoSEQ multiplex PCR; TCRdb keeps only in-frame clonotypes and omits some of them. The sample holds a few million clones, around 90% seen once. Germline assignment: CDR1 MDHEN and CDR2 SYDVKM. V was cut by 7 bases and J by 4 bases, with 16 bases left in between. The CDR3 extends over 14 amino acids. This clonotype was obtained from a man aged 18 to 30 in good health. This rearrangement joins TRBV28 to TRBJ1-2, with D perhaps matching TRBD1 (5 bases). Sequencing was performed on naive CD4+ T cells sorted from blood. Subset noted: CD45RA+ positively selected. CDR3 region: CASIGGGAFYGYTF. For the CDR3, the DNA is TGTGCCAGCATTGGGGGAGGGGCGTTCTATGGCTACACCTTC.